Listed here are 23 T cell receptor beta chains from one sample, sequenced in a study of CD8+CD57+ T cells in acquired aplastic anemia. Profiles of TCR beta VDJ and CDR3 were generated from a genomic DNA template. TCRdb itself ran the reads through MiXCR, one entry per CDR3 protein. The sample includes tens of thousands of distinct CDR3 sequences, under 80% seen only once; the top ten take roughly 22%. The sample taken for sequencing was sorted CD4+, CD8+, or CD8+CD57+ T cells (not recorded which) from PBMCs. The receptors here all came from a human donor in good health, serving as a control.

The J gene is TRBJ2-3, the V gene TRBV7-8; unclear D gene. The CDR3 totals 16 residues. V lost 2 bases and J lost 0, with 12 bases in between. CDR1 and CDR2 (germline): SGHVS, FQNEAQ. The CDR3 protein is CASSLIPVSSTDTQYF. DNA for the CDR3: TGTGCCAGCAGCTTAATTCCTGTTTCTAGCACAGATACGCAGTATTTT.

DNA for the CDR3: TGCAGCGTTGAGGAGGCAGATACGCAGTATTTT. Protein: CSVEEADTQYF. J is TRBJ2-3 and V is TRBV29-1; D is perhaps TRBD2 (5 bases). Per the germline V gene, CDR1 is SQVTM and CDR2 is ANQGSEA. The CDR3 is 11 residues long. V lost 3 bases to trimming and J lost 4 bases, with 5 bases between them.

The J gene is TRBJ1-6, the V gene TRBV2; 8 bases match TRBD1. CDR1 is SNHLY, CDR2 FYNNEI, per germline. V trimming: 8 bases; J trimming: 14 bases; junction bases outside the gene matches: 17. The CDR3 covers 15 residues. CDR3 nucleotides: TGTGCCAGCTCTACCGGGACAGGCAGGATAGGGGCCCTCCACTTT. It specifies CASSTGTGRIGALHF. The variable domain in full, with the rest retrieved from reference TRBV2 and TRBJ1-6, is EPEVTQTPSHQVTQMGQEVILRCVPISNHLYFYWYRQILGQKVEFLVSFYNNEISEKSEIFDDQFSVERPDGSNFTLKIRSTKLEDSAMYFCASSTGTGRIGALHFGNGTRLTVT.

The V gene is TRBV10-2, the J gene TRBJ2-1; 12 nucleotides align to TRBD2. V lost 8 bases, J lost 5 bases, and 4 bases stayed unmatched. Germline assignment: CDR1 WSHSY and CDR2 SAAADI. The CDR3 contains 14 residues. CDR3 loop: CASRTSGVNNEQFF. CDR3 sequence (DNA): TGCGCCAGCCGGACTAGCGGGGTAAACAATGAGCAGTTCTTC.

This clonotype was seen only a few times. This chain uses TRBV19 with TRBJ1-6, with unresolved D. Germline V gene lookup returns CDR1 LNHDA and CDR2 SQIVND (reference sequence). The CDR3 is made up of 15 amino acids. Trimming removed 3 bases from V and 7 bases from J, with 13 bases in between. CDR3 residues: CASSMVAGFNSPLHF. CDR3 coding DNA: TGTGCCAGTAGTATGGTGGCGGGGTTCAATTCACCCCTCCACTTT.

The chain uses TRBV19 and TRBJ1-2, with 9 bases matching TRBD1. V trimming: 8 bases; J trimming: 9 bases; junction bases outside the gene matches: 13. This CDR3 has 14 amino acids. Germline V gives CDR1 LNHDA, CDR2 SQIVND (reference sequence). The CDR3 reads CASRLGGQGFSYTF. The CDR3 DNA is TGTGCCAGTCGCTTAGGGGGACAGGGCTTCAGCTACACCTTC.

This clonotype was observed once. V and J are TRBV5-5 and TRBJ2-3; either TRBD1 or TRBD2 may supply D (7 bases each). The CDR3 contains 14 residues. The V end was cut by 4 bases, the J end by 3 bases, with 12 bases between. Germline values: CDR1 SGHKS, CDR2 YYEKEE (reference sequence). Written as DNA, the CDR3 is TGTGCCAGCAGCCCCCAGGGGGGGACAGATACGCAGTATTTT. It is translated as CASSPQGGTDTQYF.

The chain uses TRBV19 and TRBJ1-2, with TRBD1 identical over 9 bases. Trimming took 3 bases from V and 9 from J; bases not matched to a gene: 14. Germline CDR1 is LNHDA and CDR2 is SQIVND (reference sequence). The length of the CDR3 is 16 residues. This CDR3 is CASSIVGQGISSSYTF. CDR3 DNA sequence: TGTGCCAGTAGTATTGTGGGACAGGGCATTTCTAGTAGCTACACCTTC.

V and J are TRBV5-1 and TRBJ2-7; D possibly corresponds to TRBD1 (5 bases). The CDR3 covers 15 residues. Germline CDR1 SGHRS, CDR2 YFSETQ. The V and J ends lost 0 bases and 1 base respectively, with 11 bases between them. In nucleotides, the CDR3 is TGCGCCAGCAGCTTGGAGCCAGGGTCTTCCTACGAGCAGTACTTC. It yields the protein CASSLEPGSSYEQYF.

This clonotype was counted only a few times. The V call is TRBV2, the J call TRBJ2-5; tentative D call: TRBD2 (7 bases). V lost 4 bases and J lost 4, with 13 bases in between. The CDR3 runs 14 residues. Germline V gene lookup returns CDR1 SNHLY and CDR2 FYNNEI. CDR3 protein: CASSVLGGGETQYF. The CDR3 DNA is TGTGCCAGCAGTGTTCTAGGGGGGGGAGAGACCCAGTACTTC.

CDR3 bases: TGTGCCATCAGTGCCGTGGACACTCGCCCCCTCCACTTT. It codes for CAISAVDTRPLHF. This sequence joins TRBV10-3 and TRBJ1-6, with D tentatively TRBD1 (5 bases). The CDR3 is made up of 13 amino acids. V gave up 4 bases and J gave up 13 bases, with 14 bases separating them. Germline loops: CDR1 ENHRY, CDR2 SYGVKD.

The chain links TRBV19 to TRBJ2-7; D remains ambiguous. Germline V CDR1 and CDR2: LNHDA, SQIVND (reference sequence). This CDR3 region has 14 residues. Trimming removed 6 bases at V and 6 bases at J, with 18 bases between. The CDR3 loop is CASRATRVAGEQYF. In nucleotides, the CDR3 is TGTGCCAGTAGGGCGACACGGGTAGCAGGCGAGCAGTACTTC.

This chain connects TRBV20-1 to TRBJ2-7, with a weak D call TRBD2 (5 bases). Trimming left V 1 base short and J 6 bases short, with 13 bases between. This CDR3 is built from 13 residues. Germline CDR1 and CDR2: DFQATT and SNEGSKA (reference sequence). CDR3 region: CSARGVGKGEQYF. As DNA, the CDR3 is TGCAGTGCTAGAGGTGTCGGGAAAGGCGAGCAGTACTTC.

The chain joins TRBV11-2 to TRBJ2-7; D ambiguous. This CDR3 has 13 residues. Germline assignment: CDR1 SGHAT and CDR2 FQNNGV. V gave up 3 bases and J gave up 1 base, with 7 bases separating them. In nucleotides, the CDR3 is TGTGCCAGCAGCTTGGTGCAGTCCTACGAGCAGTACTTC. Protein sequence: CASSLVQSYEQYF.

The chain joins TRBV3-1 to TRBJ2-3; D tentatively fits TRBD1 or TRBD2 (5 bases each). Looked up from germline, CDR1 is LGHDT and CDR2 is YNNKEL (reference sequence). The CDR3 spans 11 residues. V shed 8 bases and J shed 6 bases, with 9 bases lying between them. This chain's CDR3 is CASWGTDTQYF. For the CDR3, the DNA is TGTGCCAGCTGGGGGACGGATACGCAGTATTTT.

In nucleotides, the CDR3 is TGTGCCAGCAGCGTATTGGGACAGGGCAACCAAGAGACCCAGTACTTC. Its translation: CASSVLGQGNQETQYF. This chain joins TRBV9 and TRBJ2-5; 9 bases map to TRBD1. Germline loops: CDR1 SGDLS, CDR2 YYNGEE. The CDR3 covers 16 residues. V lost 1 base to trimming and J lost 0 bases; unmatched junction nucleotides: 4.

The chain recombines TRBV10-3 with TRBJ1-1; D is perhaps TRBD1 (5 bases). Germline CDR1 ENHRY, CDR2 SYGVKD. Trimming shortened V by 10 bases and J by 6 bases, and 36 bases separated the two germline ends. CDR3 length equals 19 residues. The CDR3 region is CANMPRGGKEEHVFPEAFF. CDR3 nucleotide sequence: TGTGCCAACATGCCCCGGGGGGGTAAGGAGGAACACGTCTTTCCTGAAGCTTTCTTT.

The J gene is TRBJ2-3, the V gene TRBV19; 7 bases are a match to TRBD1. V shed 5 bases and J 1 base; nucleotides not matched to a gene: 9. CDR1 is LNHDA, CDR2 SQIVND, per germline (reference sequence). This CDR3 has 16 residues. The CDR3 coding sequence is TGTGCCAGTAGTCCACAGGGGATACAAGGCACAGATACGCAGTATTTT. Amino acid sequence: CASSPQGIQGTDTQYF. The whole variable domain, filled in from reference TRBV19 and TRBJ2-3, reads DGGITQSPKYLFRKEGQNVTLSCEQNLNHDAMYWYRQDPGQGLRLIYYSQIVNDFQKGDIAEGYSVSREKKESFPLTVTSAQKNPTAFYLCASSPQGIQGTDTQYFGPGTRLTVL.

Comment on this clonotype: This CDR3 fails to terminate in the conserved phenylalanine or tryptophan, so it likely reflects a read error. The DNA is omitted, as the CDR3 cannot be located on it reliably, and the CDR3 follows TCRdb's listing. CDR3 in amino acids: CASSPEAL. The gene calls are TRBV9 and TRBJ2-7; the table gives TRBD2 as D, unverified against the DNA. CDR1 SGDLS and CDR2 YYNGEE come from the germline V gene. Including both end residues, the CDR3 is 8 amino acids long.

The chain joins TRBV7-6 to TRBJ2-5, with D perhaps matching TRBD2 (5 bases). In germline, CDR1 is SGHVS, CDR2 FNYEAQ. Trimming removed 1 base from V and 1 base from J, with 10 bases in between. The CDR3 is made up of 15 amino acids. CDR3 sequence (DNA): TGTGCCAGCAGCTTAGGGAAGCGGACCCAAGAGACCCAGTACTTC. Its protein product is CASSLGKRTQETQYF.

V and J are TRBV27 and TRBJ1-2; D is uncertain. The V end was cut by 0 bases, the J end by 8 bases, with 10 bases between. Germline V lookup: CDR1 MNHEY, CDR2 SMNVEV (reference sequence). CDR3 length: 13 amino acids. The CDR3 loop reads CASSLSLGWGYTF. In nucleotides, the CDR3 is TGTGCCAGCAGTTTATCTTTGGGGTGGGGCTACACCTTC.

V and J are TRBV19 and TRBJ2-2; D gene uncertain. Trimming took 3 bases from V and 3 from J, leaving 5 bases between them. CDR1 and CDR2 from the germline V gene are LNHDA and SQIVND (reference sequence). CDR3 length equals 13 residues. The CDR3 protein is CASSISDTGELFF. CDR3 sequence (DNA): TGTGCCAGTAGTATTTCGGACACCGGGGAGCTGTTTTTT.

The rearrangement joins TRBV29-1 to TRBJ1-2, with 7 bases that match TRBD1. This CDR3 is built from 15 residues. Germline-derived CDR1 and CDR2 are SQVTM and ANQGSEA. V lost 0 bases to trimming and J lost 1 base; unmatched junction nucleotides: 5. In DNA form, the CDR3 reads TGCAGCGTTGAAGATCGAAGACAGGGTAACTATGGCTACACCTTC. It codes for CSVEDRRQGNYGYTF.